This T cell receptor (beta chain) was obtained from a study of blood T cell repertoires in COVID-19. Only in-frame clones appear in the TCRdb table, and some are missing; sequencing was by immunoSEQ multiplex PCR. The sample includes approximately 260,000 clones, roughly 87% of them seen just once. The TCR comes from a woman aged 30 to 39 with acute COVID-19. What was sequenced was PBMCs or T cells enriched from blood (not recorded which).

In nucleotides, the CDR3 is TGCGCCAGCAGCTCGGGACTAGCGGCAGATACGCAGTATTTT. Amino acid sequence: CASSSGLAADTQYF. The chain recombines TRBV5-1 with TRBJ2-3; 11 bases fit TRBD2. After removal of 3 bases from V and 4 bases from J, the junction contained 1 base not matched to a gene. The CDR3 runs to 14 residues. Germline assignment: CDR1 SGHRS and CDR2 YFSETQ.